These 21 T cell receptor beta chains originate from one sample sequenced in a study of T-cell reconstitution after alpha-beta-depleted transplantation in children. Preparation of the TCRbeta library involved a method that used unique molecular identifiers. TCRdb re-called the PCR reads through MiXCR, storing one row per CDR3 protein. The top ten hold 3.5% to 4.5% of the sample, which has approximately 350,000 distinct CDR3 sequences, about an eighth seen once. The material was PBMCs, obtained from the stem cell graft. All receptors derive from a human donor who donated a stem cell graft to a child with Fanconi anemia.

Only a few counts were recorded for this clonotype. A much larger clone sits a single nucleotide away, making a read error possible. This chain joins TRBV6-2 or TRBV6-3 and TRBJ1-1; unclear D gene. The length of the CDR3 is 12 residues. Germline V lookup: CDR1 MNHEY, CDR2 SVGEGT. V lost 3 bases and J 3 bases, leaving 5 bases between the germline ends. The CDR3 DNA sequence: TGTGCCAGCAGTTATGGGGACACTGAAGCTTTCTTT. As protein: CASSYGDTEAFF.

The rearrangement links TRBV7-9 to TRBJ1-2; TRBD1 is a possible D gene (5 bases). Germline V gives CDR1 SEHNR, CDR2 FQNEAQ (reference sequence). The CDR3 covers 11 residues. The ends were cut back, 3 bases at V and 9 bases at J, with 8 bases in the middle. This CDR3 is CASSLGTRYTF. CDR3 bases: TGTGCCAGCAGCTTGGGGACCCGCTACACCTTC.

V usage is TRBV6-2 or TRBV6-3 and J usage is TRBJ2-1, with 7 bases identical to TRBD2. Germline V CDR1 and CDR2: MNHEY, SVGEGT. The CDR3 runs to 12 residues. V was clipped by 6 bases and J by 9 bases; unmatched bases: 5. The CDR3 here is CASRGGGSEQFF. The CDR3, as DNA: TGTGCCAGCAGAGGCGGGGGAAGTGAGCAGTTCTTC.

This clonotype was detected only a few times. The rearrangement joins TRBV4-3 to TRBJ2-1; D remains unclear. This CDR3 comprises 11 residues. The V gene's germline CDR1 is LGHNA and CDR2 YSLEER. The ends were cut back, 4 bases at V and 9 bases at J, with 7 bases in the middle. The CDR3 DNA is TGCGCCAGCAGCCTCGCCGCTGAGCAGTTCTTC. Protein product: CASSLAAEQFF.

This clonotype was seen ten or more times. V usage is TRBV11-2 and J usage is TRBJ2-1; no definite D call. The CDR3 covers 15 residues. Germline V CDR1 and CDR2: SGHAT, FQNNGV. V lost 0 bases and J 0 bases, leaving 6 bases between the germline ends. This chain's CDR3 is CASSLESRSYNEQFF. The CDR3, as DNA: TGTGCCAGCAGCTTAGAATCTCGCTCCTACAATGAGCAGTTCTTC.

This clonotype was seen more than once but under ten times. V is TRBV25-1 and J is TRBJ1-4; no clear D. Germline assignment: CDR1 MGHDK and CDR2 SYGVNS. The CDR3 totals 16 residues. V lost 7 bases, J lost 0 bases, and 15 bases lay in between. CDR3 region: CASTHTAAPTNEKLFF. The CDR3 nucleotides are TGTGCCAGCACCCATACCGCAGCCCCAACTAATGAAAAACTGTTTTTT. Full variable domain (remainder filled in from reference TRBV25-1 and TRBJ1-4): EADIYQTPRYLVIGTGKKITLECSQTMGHDKMYWYQQDPGMELHLIHYSYGVNSTEKGDLSSESTVSRIRTEHFPLTLESARPSHTSQYLCASTHTAAPTNEKLFFGSGTQLSVL.

Ten or more counts support this clonotype. The chain carries TRBV7-6 and TRBJ1-1; D unclear. The V end was cut by 1 base, the J end by 5 bases, with 8 bases between. The CDR3 covers 13 residues. Germline V CDR1 and CDR2: SGHVS, FNYEAQ. The CDR3 loop reads CASSLDAGTEAFF. The CDR3 region has the DNA TGTGCCAGCAGCTTAGATGCGGGGACTGAAGCTTTCTTT.

The sample holds many counts of this clonotype. The V gene is TRBV25-1, the J gene TRBJ2-1; 11 bases are a match to TRBD2. Germline CDR1 reads MGHDK; CDR2 reads SYGVNS. Germline trimming cut 4 bases from V and 5 bases from J; bases unmatched to any gene: 10. The CDR3 consists of 17 residues. This CDR3 is CASSGYLGTSGNNEQFF. For the CDR3, the DNA is TGTGCCAGCAGTGGGTATTTAGGGACTAGCGGTAACAATGAGCAGTTCTTC.

The genes are TRBV6-2 or TRBV6-3 and TRBJ1-5; D ambiguous. The CDR3 is 14 amino acids. Germline-derived CDR1 and CDR2 are MNHEY and SVGEGT. V gave up 7 bases and J gave up 3 bases, with 13 bases separating them. The CDR3 is CASNEQRFNQPQHF. As DNA, the CDR3 is TGTGCCAGCAACGAGCAGAGATTCAATCAGCCCCAGCATTTT.

The CDR3 spells CASSPMGSSSGANVLTF. The DNA of the CDR3 is TGTGCCAGCAGCCCGATGGGATCGAGCTCTGGGGCCAACGTCCTGACTTTC. The chain joins TRBV7-9 to TRBJ2-6; D is undetermined. Germline V lookup: CDR1 SEHNR, CDR2 FQNEAQ (reference sequence). This CDR3 contains 17 residues. Trimming took off 5 bases at V and 0 bases at J, with 14 bases between the two ends. The full variable domain, rest sourced from reference TRBV7-9 and TRBJ2-6, is DTGVSQNPRHKITKRGQNVTFRCDPISEHNRLYWYRQTLGQGPEFLTYFQNEAQLEKSRLLSDRFSAERPKGSFSTLEIQRTEQGDSAMYLCASSPMGSSSGANVLTFGAGSRLTVL.

The CDR3 sequence is CASSFSSGEQYF. The CDR3 DNA is TGTGCCAGCAGCTTTAGCTCCGGCGAGCAGTACTTC. The chain joins TRBV7-9 to TRBJ2-7; D call uncertain. Trimming cost V 3 bases and J 6 bases, with 9 bases left between them. CDR1 SEHNR and CDR2 FQNEAQ come from the germline V gene (reference sequence). This CDR3 region has 12 residues.

V is TRBV5-1 and J is TRBJ2-1; 11 bases are shared with TRBD1. CDR3 length: 17 residues. The V and J ends lost 4 bases and 0 bases, in that order; junction bases with no gene match: 6. CDR1 is SGHRS and CDR2 is YFSETQ in the germline V gene. CDR3 loop: CASSLGTGGSSYNEQFF. DNA for the CDR3: TGCGCCAGCAGCCTAGGGACAGGGGGTTCCTCCTACAATGAGCAGTTCTTC. Complete variable domain (other parts from reference TRBV5-1 and TRBJ2-1): KAGVTQTPRYLIKTRGQQVTLSCSPISGHRSVSWYQQTPGQGLQFLFEYFSETQRNKGNFPGRFSGRQFSNSRSEMNVSTLELGDSALYLCASSLGTGGSSYNEQFFGPGTRLTVL.

This clonotype has ten or more counts. The J gene is TRBJ2-6, the V gene TRBV30, with TRBD1 as a possible D gene (5 bases). The V end lost 6 bases, the J end lost 0 bases, and 12 bases lay between the germline ends. The CDR3 covers 15 residues. CDR1 is GTSNPN and CDR2 is SVGIG in the germline V gene (reference sequence). Here the CDR3 DNA reads TGTGCCTGCAACTGTGACAGCTCTGGGGCCAACGTCCTGACTTTC. It yields the protein CACNCDSSGANVLTF.

This clonotype was seen repeatedly, ten times or more. The chain recombines TRBV12-3 or TRBV12-4 with TRBJ1-6, with D perhaps TRBD1 (6 bases). Trimming stripped 2 bases from V and 5 bases from J, with 10 bases between. The CDR3 consists of 15 residues. The CDR3 protein is CASSLRGADNSPLHF. CDR3 DNA: TGTGCCAGCAGTTTACGGGGGGCCGATAATTCACCCCTCCACTTT.

The V and J genes are TRBV5-5 and TRBJ2-3; possible D gene TRBD2, 5 bases. The ends were cut back, 2 bases at V and 5 bases at J, with 15 bases in the middle. CDR3 length equals 15 residues. From germline, CDR1 is SGHKS and CDR2 YYEKEE (reference sequence). The CDR3 loop reads CASSFGVLPLDTQYF. CDR3 nucleotides: TGTGCCAGCAGCTTCGGGGTACTCCCTCTAGATACGCAGTATTTT. The whole variable domain, remainder taken from reference TRBV5-5 and TRBJ2-3, is DAGVTQSPTHLIKTRGQQVTLRCSPISGHKSVSWYQQVLGQGPQFIFQYYEKEERGRGNFPDRFSARQFPNYSSELNVNALLLGDSALYLCASSFGVLPLDTQYFGPGTRLTVL.

This chain links TRBV2 with TRBJ2-1; possibly TRBD1 for D (5 bases). The V gene lost 4 bases and the J gene lost 6 bases, with 7 bases spanning the gap. Per germline, CDR1 SNHLY and CDR2 FYNNEI. The CDR3 loop spans 12 amino acids. The CDR3 DNA follows: TGTGCCAGCAGTGGACAGTTCAATGAGCAGTTCTTC. This gives the protein CASSGQFNEQFF.

In its sample, this clonotype was seen a few times. This chain connects TRBV20-1 to TRBJ1-5; no definite D call. V lost 5 bases to trimming and J lost 0 bases, with 8 bases between them. The length of the CDR3 is 13 residues. Germline values: CDR1 DFQATT, CDR2 SNEGSKA (reference sequence). The CDR3 nucleotides read TGCAGTGCTGGTACACATAGCAATCAGCCCCAGCATTTT. Its protein is CSAGTHSNQPQHF.

The chain combines TRBV6-5 with TRBJ1-4; D gene unclear. Per the germline V gene, CDR1 is MNHEY and CDR2 is SVGAGI. Trimming took off 0 bases at V and 4 bases at J, with 12 bases between the two ends. The CDR3 spans 16 residues. The CDR3 loop reads CASSYSTEGINEKLFF. In DNA, the CDR3 is TGTGCCAGCAGTTACTCGACTGAGGGTATTAATGAAAAACTGTTTTTT.

This clonotype was counted many times. J is TRBJ1-1 and V is TRBV2; the match to TRBD1 covers 9 bases. In germline, CDR1 is SNHLY, CDR2 FYNNEI. This CDR3 comprises 11 residues. CDR3 in DNA: TGTGCTGCCGGGACAGGGTTTGAAGCTTTCTTT. As protein: CAAGTGFEAFF.

This clonotype came up a few times. The V and J genes are TRBV15 and TRBJ1-3; D is uncertain. Trimming stripped 11 bases from V and 2 bases from J, with 16 bases between. Germline values: CDR1 LNHNV, CDR2 YYDKDF (reference sequence). This CDR3 is built from 14 residues. The CDR3 bases are TGTGCCTCCGGCGGGAGGGAGGCTGGAAACACCATATATTTT. Its translation is CASGGREAGNTIYF.

This clonotype was found a few times. A junction end diverges from the germline sequence, so it may reflect a read error. V is TRBV6-6 and J is TRBJ1-1, with no clear D. The germline V gene has CDR1 MNHNY and CDR2 SVGAGI (reference sequence). This CDR3 is 12 amino acids long. The CDR3 spells CAISQKNTEAFF. CDR3 nucleotide sequence: TGTGCCATCAGTCAGAAGAACACTGAAGCTTTCTTT.